This T cell receptor beta chain was observed in a study of T cells in Graves' hyperthyroidism and ophthalmopathy. Background on the study: Pretreatment peripheral blood was obtained at initial diagnosis.

TCR beta CDR3 regions were amplified from RNA. The HTBI primer set served for first-round RT-PCR of the TCR CDR3. In TCRdb, the multiplex PCR reads were re-called with MiXCR into one record per CDR3 protein. Of about 300,000 distinct CDR3 sequences listed, approximately 18% were seen once; the top ten hold about 35%. The CDR3 covers 12 residues. CDR1 is GTSNPN and CDR2 is SVGIG in the germline V gene (reference sequence). V lost 8 bases and J 4 bases, leaving 12 bases between the germline ends. Active moderate-to-severe ophthalmopathy, Clinical Activity Score at least 3, NOSPECS at least 4, under 3 months' duration. This clonotype was recorded a few times.

The sample was blood. J is TRBJ1-3 and V is TRBV30; no clear D. The source of this sequence is a man in his forties or fifties with Graves' ophthalmopathy. Here the CDR3 DNA reads TGTGCCGCGGCAACCTCGGGAAACACCATATATTTT. It yields the protein CAAATSGNTIYF.